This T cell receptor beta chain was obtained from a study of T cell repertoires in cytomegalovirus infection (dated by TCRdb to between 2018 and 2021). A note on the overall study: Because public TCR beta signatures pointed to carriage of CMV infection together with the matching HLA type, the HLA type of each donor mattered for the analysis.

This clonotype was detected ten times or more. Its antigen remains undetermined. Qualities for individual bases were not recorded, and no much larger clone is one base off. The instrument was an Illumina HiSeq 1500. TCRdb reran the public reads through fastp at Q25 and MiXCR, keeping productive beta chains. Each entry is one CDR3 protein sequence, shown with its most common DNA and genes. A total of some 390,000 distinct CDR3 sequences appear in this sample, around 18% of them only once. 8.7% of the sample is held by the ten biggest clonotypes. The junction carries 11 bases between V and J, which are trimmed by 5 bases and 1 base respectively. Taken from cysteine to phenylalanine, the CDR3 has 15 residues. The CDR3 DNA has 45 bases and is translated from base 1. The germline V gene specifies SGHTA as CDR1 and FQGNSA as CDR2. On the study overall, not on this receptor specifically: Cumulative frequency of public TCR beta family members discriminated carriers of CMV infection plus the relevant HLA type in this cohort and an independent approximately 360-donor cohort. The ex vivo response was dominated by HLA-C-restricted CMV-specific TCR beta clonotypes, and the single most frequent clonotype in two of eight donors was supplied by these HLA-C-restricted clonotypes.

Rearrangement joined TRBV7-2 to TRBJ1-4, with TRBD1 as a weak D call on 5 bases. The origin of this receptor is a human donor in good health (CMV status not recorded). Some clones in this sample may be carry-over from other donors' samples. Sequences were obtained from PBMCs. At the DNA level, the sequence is TGTGCCAGCAGCCAAGGGGCTGGAACTAATGAAAAACTGTTTTTT. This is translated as CASSQGAGTNEKLFF.